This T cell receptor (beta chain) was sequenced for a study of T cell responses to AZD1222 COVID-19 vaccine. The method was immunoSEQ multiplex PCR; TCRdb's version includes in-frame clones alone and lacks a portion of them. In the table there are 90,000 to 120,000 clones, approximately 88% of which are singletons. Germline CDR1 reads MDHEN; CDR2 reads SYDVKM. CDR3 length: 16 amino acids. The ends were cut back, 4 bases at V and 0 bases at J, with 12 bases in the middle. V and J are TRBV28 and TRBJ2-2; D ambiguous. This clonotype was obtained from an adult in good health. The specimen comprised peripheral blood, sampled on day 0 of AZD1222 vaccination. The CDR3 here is CASSSLWHANTGELFF. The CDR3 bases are TGTGCCAGCAGTTCCCTTTGGCACGCGAACACCGGGGAGCTGTTTTTT.